This TCR beta chain was captured in a study of radiotherapy plus CTLA-4 blockade in lung cancer (dated by TCRdb to the late 2010s). Study-level background: Among the enrolled patients, around 17% had an objective response, and roughly 30% reached disease control.

Overall study outcomes, separate from this receptor: The strongest predictors of response were reported to be early dynamic shifts in blood T cell clones along with a rise in serum interferon-beta following radiation. After treatment with radiotherapy and ipilimumab, TCR clones that originated in tumors expanded in peripheral blood.

The library was generated by the immunoSEQ multiplex PCR assay. Sourced from immuneACCESS, this table was stored by TCRdb with only in-frame sequences that have V and J called. A share of the clones is absent; for the studies checked, an unresolved V gene accounts for under half, and the remainder has no known explanation. The sample has about 110,000 clones on record, about 83% of them singletons. The top ten constitute 2% to 2.5% of the sample. The study tested focal radiation therapy combined with CTLA-4 blockade (ipilimumab) in patients with chemo-refractory metastatic non-small-cell lung cancer. Between the V and J ends, shortened by 3 bases and 2 bases respectively, the junction contains 17 bases. From the cysteine up to the phenylalanine, the CDR3 has a length of 16 residues. CDR3 DNA only is kept here, 48 bases in frame from base 1. The germline V gene encodes CDR1 LNHDA and CDR2 SQIVND (reference sequence).

Concerning this clone: Its antigen is unknown. Base qualities are missing; no much larger clone stands one base away.

Sample: peripheral blood, taken from a patient treated with radiotherapy plus ipilimumab. The rearrangement joined TRBV19 to TRBJ2-7; the D gene is perhaps TRBD1 or TRBD2, as each covers 6 bases. This clonotype was sampled from a human donor with non-small cell lung cancer that progressed on radiotherapy plus ipilimumab. Some clones in this sample may be carry-over from other donors' samples. CDR3 protein: CASSIFDGGAAYEQYF. The nucleotide sequence is TGTGCCAGTAGTATTTTCGACGGGGGCGCAGCCTACGAGCAGTACTTC.